This TCR beta chain was found in a study of T cell responses to AZD1222 COVID-19 vaccine. Study-level points and caveats: Sampling captured repertoires only after the peak T cell response. Spike-wide vaccine-associated CD4 TCRs dominated at 160-218 and 743-854. Of the AZD1222 recipients, only 5 to 7 were seropositive at baseline.

This clone was found once. Antigen unknown. The CDR3 has 12 amino acids. Trimming left V 4 bases short and J 1 base short, with 4 bases between. Germline V gene data show CDR1 as MNHEY and CDR2 as SVGAGI. Sequencing used immunoSEQ multiplex PCR; TCRdb keeps in-frame clones, though not all of them. The data show roughly 130,000 clones, with roughly 85% seen just once and about 1.5% held by the top ten. The source was peripheral blood, collected on day 0 of AZD1222 vaccination. The receptor was isolated from an adult in good health. J is TRBJ1-1 and V is TRBV6-5; D unclear. DNA of the CDR3: TGTGCCAGCAGTTCAAGGAACACTGAAGCTTTCTTT. It translates to CASSSRNTEAFF.